This TCR beta chain was documented in a study of blood T cell repertoires in COVID-19. This clone is a singleton in its sample. Sequencing was performed with immunoSEQ multiplex PCR; in TCRdb, only in-frame clones are kept and a portion is missing. The sample contains about 160,000 clones, approximately 80% of which appear only once. This CDR3 has 15 residues. V lost 3 bases and J lost 4, with 15 bases in between. CDR1 LNHDA and CDR2 SQIVND come from the germline V gene (reference sequence). This TCR came from a human donor in a cohort sampled during active COVID-19. The rearrangement uses TRBV19 and TRBJ2-5; a weak D match, TRBD2 (6 bases). What was sequenced was peripheral blood. CDR3 sequence reads: CASSIGGMSGETQYF. Written as DNA, the CDR3 is TGTGCCAGTAGTATTGGGGGGATGTCGGGAGAGACCCAGTACTTC. The complete variable domain, with remaining parts taken from reference TRBV19 and TRBJ2-5, reads DGGITQSPKYLFRKEGQNVTLSCEQNLNHDAMYWYRQDPGQGLRLIYYSQIVNDFQKGDIAEGYSVSREKKESFPLTVTSAQKNPTAFYLCASSIGGMSGETQYFGPGTRLLVL.